This TCR beta chain derives from a study of T cell responses to AZD1222 COVID-19 vaccine. Comment on this clone: Its target is unknown.

TCRdb keeps only in-frame clones here, not all; method: immunoSEQ multiplex PCR. The table includes some 120,000 clones, 80% to 95% detected once. General study points: Repertoires in all cases were sampled only once the peak T cell response had passed. Receipt of two AZD1222 doses was followed by a rise in Spike-specific TCR breadth and depth. Spike-spanning, vaccine-associated CD4 TCRs were dominant at 160-218 and 743-854. Unmutated variant regions are reportedly the target of nearly half of TCRs that are spike-specific.

This CDR3 is built from 13 residues. Trimming removed 9 bases from V and 5 bases from J; junction bases left unmatched: 4. Germline CDR1 is LNHDA and CDR2 is SQIVND (reference sequence). Material: peripheral blood, obtained on day 0 of AZD1222 vaccination. The clonotype comes from an adult in good health. V usage is TRBV19 and J usage is TRBJ2-2; 9 nucleotides match TRBD1. CDR3 bases: TGTGCCAGCCGACAGGGGGTGACCGGGGAGCTGTTTTTT. It codes for CASRQGVTGELFF.